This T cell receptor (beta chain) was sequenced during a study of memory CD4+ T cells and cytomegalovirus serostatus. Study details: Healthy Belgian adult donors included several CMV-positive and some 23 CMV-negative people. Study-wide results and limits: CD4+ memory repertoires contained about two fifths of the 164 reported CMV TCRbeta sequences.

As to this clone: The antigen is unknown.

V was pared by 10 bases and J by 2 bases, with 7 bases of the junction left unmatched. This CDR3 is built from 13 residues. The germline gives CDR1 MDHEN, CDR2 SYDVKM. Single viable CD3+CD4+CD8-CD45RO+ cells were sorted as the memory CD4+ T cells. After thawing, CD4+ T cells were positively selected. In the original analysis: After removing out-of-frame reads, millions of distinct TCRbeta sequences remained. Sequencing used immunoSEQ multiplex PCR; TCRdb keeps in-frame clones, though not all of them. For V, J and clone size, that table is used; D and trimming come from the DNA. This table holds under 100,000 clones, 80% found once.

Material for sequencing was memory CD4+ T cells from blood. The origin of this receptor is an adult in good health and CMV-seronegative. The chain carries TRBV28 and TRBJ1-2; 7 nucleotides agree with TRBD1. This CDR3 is CATRDSRNYGYTF. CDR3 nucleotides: TGTGCCACCCGGGACAGCAGGAACTATGGCTACACCTTC.